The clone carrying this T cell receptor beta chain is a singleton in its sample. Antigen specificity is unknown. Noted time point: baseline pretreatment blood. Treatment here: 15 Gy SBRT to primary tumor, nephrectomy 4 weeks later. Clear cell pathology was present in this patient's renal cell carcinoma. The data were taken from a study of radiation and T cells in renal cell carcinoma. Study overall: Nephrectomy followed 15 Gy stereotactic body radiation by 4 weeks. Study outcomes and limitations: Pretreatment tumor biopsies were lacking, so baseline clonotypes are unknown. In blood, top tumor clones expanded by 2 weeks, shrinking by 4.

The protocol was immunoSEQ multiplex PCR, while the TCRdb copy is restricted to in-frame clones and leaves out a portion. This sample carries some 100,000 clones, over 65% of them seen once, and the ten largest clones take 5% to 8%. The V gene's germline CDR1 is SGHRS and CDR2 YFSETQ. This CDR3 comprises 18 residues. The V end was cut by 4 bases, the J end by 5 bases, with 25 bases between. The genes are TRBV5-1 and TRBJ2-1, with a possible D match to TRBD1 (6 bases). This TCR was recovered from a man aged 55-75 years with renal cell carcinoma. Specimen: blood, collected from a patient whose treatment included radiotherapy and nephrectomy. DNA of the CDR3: TGCGCCAGCAGCCAACGTCTATTACAGGGTATGCGGCACAATGAGCAGTTCTTC. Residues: CASSQRLLQGMRHNEQFF.